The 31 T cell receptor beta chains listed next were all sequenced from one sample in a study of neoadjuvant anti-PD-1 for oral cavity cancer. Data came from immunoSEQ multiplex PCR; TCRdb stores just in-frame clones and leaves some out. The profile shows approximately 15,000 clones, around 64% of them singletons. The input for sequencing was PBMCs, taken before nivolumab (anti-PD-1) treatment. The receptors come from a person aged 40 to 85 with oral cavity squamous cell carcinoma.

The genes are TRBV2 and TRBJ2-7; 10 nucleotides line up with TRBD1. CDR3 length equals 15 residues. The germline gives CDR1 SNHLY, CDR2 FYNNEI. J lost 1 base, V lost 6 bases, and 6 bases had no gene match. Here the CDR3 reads CASRSDRGHSYEQYF. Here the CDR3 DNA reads TGTGCCAGCAGGTCCGACAGGGGGCATTCCTACGAGCAGTACTTC.

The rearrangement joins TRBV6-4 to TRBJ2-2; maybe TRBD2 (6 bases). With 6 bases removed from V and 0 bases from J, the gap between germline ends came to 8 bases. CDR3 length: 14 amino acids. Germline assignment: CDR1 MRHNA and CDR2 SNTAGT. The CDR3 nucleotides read TGTGCCAGCAGACGGGAGACGAACACCGGGGAGCTGTTTTTT. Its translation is CASRRETNTGELFF.

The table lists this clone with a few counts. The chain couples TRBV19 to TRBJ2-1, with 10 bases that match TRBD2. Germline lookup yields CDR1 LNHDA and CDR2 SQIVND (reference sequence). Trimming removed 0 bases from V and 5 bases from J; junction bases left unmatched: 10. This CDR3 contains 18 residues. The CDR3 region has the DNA TGTGCCAGTAGTATAGAGAGGGCTAGCGGGAGTCGGAACAATGAGCAGTTCTTC. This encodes CASSIERASGSRNNEQFF.

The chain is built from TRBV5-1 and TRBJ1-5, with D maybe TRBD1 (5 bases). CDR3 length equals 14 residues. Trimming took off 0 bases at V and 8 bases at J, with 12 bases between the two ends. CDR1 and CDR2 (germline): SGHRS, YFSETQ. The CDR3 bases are TGCGCCAGCAGCTTGGGAGCGGGGCGGGAGCCCCAGCATTTT. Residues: CASSLGAGREPQHF.

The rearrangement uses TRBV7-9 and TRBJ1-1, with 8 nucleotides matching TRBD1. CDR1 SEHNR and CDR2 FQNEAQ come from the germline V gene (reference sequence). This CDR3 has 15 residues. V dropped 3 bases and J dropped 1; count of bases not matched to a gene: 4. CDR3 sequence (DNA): TGTGCCAGCAGCTTGGACAGGGAAGCGAACACTGAAGCTTTCTTT. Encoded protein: CASSLDREANTEAFF.

For the CDR3, the DNA is TGTGCCACCAGCAGAGATGTGGCGGGAGTCTTCTACAATGAGCAGTTCTTC. Translating gives CATSRDVAGVFYNEQFF. The chain uses TRBV15 and TRBJ2-1; TRBD2 matches 7 bases. The CDR3 contains 17 residues. V gave up 0 bases and J gave up 3 bases; unmatched junction bases: 8. CDR1 and CDR2 from the germline V gene are LNHNV and YYDKDF (reference sequence). Looking up the rest from reference TRBV15 and TRBJ2-1 gives the full variable domain: DAMVIQNPRYQVTQFGKPVTLSCSQTLNHNVMYWYQQKSSQAPKLLFHYYDKDFNNEADTPDNFQSRRPNTSFCFLDIRSPGLGDTAMYLCATSRDVAGVFYNEQFFGPGTRLTVL.

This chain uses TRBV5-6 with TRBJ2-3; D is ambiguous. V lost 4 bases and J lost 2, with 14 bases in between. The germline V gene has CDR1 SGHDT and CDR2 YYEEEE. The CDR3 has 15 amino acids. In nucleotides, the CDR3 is TGTGCCAGCAGCAAGCCTTTGCTATCCACAGATACGCAGTATTTT. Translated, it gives CASSKPLLSTDTQYF.

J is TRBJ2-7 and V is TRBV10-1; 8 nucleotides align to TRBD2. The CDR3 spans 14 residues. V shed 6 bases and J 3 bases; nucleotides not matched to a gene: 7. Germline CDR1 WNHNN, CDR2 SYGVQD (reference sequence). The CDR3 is CASSDGTRVYEQYF. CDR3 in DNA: TGCGCCAGCAGCGATGGGACTAGGGTCTACGAGCAGTACTTC.

The CDR3 bases are TGCGCCAGCAGCTTGGGTGGGACTAGCACAGATACGCAGTATTTT. Its protein is CASSLGGTSTDTQYF. The V gene is TRBV5-1, the J gene TRBJ2-3; possibly TRBD2 for D (6 bases). CDR1 SGHRS and CDR2 YFSETQ come from the germline V gene. V was trimmed by 0 bases and J by 0 bases, leaving 8 bases between them. There are 15 residues in the CDR3.

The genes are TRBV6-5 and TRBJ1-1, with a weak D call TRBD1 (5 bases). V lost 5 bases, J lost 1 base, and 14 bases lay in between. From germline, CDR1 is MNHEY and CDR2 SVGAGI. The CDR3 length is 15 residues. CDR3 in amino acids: CASSPRDRRNTEAFF. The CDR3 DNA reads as TGTGCCAGCAGTCCCCGGGACCGAAGGAACACTGAAGCTTTCTTT.

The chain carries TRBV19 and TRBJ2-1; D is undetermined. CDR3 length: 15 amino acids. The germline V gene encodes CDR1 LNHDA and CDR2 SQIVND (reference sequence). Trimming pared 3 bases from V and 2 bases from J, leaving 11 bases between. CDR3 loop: CASSIGQFTYNEQFF. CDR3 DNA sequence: TGTGCCAGTAGTATTGGGCAGTTCACCTACAATGAGCAGTTCTTC.

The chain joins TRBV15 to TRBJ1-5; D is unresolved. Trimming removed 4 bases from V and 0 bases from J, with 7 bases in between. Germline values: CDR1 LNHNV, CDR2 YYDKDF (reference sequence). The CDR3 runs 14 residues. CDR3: CATSIIDSNQPQHF. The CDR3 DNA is TGTGCCACCAGCATCATAGATAGCAATCAGCCCCAGCATTTT.

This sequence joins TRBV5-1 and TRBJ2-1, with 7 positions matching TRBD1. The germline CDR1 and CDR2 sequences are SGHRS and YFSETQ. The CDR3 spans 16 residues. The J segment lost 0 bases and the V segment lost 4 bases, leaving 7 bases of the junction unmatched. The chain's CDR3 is CASSLDRVSSYNEQFF. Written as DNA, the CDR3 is TGCGCCAGCAGCCTTGACAGGGTTAGCTCCTACAATGAGCAGTTCTTC.

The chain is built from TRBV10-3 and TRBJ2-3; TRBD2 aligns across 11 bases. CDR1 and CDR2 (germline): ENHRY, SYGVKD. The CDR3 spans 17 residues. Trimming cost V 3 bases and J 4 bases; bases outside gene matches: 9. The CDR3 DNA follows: TGTGCCATCAGTGATCTTAGCGGGAGGGATGTCGCAGATACGCAGTATTTT. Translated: CAISDLSGRDVADTQYF.

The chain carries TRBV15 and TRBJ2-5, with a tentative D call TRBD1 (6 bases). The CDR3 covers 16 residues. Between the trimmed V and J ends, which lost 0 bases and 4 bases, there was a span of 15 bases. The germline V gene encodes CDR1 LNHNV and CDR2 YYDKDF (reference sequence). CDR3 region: CATSRDRQARGETQYF. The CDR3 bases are TGTGCCACCAGCAGAGATCGACAGGCGAGGGGAGAGACCCAGTACTTC.

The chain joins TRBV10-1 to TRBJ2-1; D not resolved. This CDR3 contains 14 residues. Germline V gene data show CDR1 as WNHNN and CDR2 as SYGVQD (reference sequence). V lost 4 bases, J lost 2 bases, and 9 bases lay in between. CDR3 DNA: TGCGCCAGCAGTGGTGGGGTCGCCTACAATGAGCAGTTCTTC. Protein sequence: CASSGGVAYNEQFF.

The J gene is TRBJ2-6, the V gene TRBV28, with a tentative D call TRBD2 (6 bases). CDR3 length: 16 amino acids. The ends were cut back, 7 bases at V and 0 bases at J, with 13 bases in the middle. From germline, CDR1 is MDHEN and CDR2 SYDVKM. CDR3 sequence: CASTLGGFSGANVLTF. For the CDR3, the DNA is TGTGCCAGCACCCTGGGGGGTTTCTCTGGGGCCAACGTCCTGACTTTC.

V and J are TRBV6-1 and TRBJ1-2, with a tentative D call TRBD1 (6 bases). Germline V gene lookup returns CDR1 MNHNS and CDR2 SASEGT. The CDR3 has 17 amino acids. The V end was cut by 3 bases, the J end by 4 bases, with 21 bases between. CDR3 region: CASSDLVSGEGFYGYTF. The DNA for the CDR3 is TGTGCCAGCAGTGACCTTGTCTCAGGGGAGGGTTTCTATGGCTACACCTTC.

The CDR3: CATRGDYAPGRRYGYTF. DNA of the CDR3: TGTGCCACCAGAGGAGACTACGCCCCGGGCCGACGGTATGGCTACACCTTC. This chain uses TRBV15 with TRBJ1-2; D unclear. Trimming pared 6 bases from V and 5 bases from J, leaving 25 bases between. This CDR3 is built from 17 residues. The germline V gene has CDR1 LNHNV and CDR2 YYDKDF (reference sequence).

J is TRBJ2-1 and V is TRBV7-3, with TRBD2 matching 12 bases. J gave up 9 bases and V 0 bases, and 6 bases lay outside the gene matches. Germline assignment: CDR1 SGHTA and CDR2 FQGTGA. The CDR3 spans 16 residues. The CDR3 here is CASSLTGLAGSGEQFF. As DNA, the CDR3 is TGTGCCAGCAGCTTAACAGGACTAGCGGGATCGGGTGAGCAGTTCTTC.

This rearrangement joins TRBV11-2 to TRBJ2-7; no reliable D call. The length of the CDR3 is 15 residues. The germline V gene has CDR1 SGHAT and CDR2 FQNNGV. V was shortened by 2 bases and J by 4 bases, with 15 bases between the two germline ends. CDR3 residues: CASSLILSYSYEQYF. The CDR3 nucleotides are TGTGCCAGCAGCTTAATCCTGTCGTATTCGTACGAGCAGTACTTC.

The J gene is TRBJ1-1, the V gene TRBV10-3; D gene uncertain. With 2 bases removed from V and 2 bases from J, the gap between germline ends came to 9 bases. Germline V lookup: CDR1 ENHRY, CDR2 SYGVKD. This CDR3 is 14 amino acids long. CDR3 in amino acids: CAISEPGGNTEAFF. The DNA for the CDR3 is TGTGCCATCAGTGAGCCGGGAGGAAACACTGAAGCTTTCTTT.

For the CDR3, the DNA is TGTGCCAGTCGGGGGCTTGGCACAGATACGCAGTATTTT. Its translation: CASRGLGTDTQYF. The chain joins TRBV19 to TRBJ2-3; D is perhaps TRBD1 or TRBD2 (6 bases each). V gave up 8 bases and J gave up 1 base, with 10 bases separating them. CDR1 and CDR2 from the germline V gene are LNHDA and SQIVND (reference sequence). CDR3 length equals 13 residues.

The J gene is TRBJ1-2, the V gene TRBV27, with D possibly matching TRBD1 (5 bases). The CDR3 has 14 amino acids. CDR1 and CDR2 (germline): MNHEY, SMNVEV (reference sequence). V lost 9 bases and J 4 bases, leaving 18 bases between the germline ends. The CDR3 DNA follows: TGTGCCAGTAGGGGCGGAGGGGTCCTCTATGGCTACACCTTC. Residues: CASRGGGVLYGYTF.

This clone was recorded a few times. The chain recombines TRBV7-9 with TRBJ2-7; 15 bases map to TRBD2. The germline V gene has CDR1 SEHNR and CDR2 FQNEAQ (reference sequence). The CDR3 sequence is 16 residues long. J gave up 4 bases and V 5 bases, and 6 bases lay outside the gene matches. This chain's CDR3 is CASSPGTSGRMYEQYF. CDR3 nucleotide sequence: TGTGCCAGCAGCCCAGGGACTAGCGGGAGGATGTACGAGCAGTACTTC.

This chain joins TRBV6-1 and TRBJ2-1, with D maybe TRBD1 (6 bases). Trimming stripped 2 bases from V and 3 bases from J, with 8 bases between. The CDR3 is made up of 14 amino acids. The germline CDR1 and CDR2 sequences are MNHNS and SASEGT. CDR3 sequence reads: CASSERTVYNEQFF. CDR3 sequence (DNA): TGTGCCAGCAGTGAAAGGACAGTCTACAATGAGCAGTTCTTC.

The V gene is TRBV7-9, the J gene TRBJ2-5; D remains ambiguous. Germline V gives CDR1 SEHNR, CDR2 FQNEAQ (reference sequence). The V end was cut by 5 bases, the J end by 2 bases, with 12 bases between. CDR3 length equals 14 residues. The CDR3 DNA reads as TGTGCCAGCAGCGAGGACCTGGGGCAAGAGACCCAGTACTTC. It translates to CASSEDLGQETQYF. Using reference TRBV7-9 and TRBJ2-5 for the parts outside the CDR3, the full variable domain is DTGVSQNPRHKITKRGQNVTFRCDPISEHNRLYWYRQTLGQGPEFLTYFQNEAQLEKSRLLSDRFSAERPKGSFSTLEIQRTEQGDSAMYLCASSEDLGQETQYFGPGTRLLVL.

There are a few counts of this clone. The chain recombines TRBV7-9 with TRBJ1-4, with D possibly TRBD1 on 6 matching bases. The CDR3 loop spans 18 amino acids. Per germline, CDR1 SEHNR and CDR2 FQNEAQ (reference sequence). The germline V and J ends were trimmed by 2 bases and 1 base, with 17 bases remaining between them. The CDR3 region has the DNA TGTGCCAGCAGCTTAACACCGGGGGCGGGACGAACTAATGAAAAACTGTTTTTT. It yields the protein CASSLTPGAGRTNEKLFF.

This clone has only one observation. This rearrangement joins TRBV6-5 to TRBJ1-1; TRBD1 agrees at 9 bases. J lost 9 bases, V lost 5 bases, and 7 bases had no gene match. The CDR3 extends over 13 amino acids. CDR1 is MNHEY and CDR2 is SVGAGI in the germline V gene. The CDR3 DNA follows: TGTGCCAGCAGTCGACCCGACAGGGGGAAAGCTTTCTTT. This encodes CASSRPDRGKAFF.

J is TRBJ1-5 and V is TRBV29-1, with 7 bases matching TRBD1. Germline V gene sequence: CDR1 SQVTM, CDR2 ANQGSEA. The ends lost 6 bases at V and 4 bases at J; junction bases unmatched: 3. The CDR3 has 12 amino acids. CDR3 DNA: TGCAGCGTAGGGACAGCTAATCAGCCCCAGCATTTT. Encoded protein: CSVGTANQPQHF.

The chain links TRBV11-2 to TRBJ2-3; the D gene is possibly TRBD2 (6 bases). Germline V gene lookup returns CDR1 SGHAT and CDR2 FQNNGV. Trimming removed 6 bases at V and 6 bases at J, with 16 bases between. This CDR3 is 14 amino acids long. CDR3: CASRVGLAGDTQYF. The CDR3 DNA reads TGTGCCAGCAGGGTCGGACTCGCGGGGGATACGCAGTATTTT.